This TCR beta chain originates from a study of CD8+CD57+ T cells in acquired aplastic anemia. The study's findings and limits: Overlapping CD8+ CDR3 repertoires of patients and controls contained about 27 shared sequences.

Individuals selected for sequencing had exhibited CD8+CD57+ cell expansion on flow cytometry. CDR1 is DFQATT, CDR2 SNEGSKA, per germline (reference sequence). The CDR3 loop spans 15 amino acids. Unmatched junction bases numbered 10, after V lost 4 bases and J lost 6 bases. The TCR beta profiling, which covered VDJ combination and CDR3 sequence, was carried out using genomic DNA as the template. From the reads, TCRdb called clonotypes with MiXCR, one entry per CDR3 protein. The sample comprises more than 200,000 distinct CDR3 sequences, about half of which are singletons, and 20% rests with the top ten. Concerning this clonotype: Its antigen is unidentified.

The sample taken for sequencing was sorted CD4+, CD8+, or CD8+CD57+ T cells (not recorded which) from PBMCs. This TCR came from a human donor with aplastic anemia. The chain couples TRBV20-1 to TRBJ2-1; 9 positions agree with TRBD1. CDR3 amino acids: CSATPDRGVLNEQFF. The CDR3 DNA follows: TGCAGTGCTACCCCAGACAGGGGGGTCCTCAATGAGCAGTTCTTC.